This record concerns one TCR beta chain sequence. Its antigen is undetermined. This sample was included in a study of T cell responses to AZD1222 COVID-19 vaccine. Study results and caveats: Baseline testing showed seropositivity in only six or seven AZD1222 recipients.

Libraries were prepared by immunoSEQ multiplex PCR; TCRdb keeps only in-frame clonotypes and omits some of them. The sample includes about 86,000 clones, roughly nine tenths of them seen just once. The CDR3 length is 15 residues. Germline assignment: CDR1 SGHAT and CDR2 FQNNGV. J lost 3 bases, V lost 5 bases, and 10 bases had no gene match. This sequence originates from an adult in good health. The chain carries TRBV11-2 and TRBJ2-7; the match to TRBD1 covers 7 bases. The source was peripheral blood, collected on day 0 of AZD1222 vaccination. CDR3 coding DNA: TGTGCCAGCAGCCCCCAGGTGGGACAGTTCTACGAGCAGTACTTC. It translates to CASSPQVGQFYEQYF.